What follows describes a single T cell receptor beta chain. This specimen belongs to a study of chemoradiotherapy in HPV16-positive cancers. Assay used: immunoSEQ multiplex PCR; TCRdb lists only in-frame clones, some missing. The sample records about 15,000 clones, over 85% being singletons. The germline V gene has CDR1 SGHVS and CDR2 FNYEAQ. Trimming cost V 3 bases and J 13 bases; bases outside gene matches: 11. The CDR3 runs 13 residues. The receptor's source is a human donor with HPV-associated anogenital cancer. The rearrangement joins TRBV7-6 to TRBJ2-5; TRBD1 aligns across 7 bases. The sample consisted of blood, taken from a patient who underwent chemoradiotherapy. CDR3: CASSFTKGARGYF. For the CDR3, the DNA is TGTGCCAGCAGCTTTACCAAGGGGGCCCGGGGGTACTTC.